The 27 T cell receptor beta chains given below trace back to one sample, sequenced in a study of CDR3 diversity in severe acne. Via MiXCR, TCRdb re-called the PCR reads, giving one row per CDR3 protein. The table lists approximately 97,000 distinct CDR3 sequences, roughly half of them singletons, with under 15% in the top ten. The sequencing sample was made of blood. Receptor source: a male donor with acne.

Many counts were recorded for this clonotype. The chain links TRBV25-1 to TRBJ2-6; D is unresolved. The CDR3 runs to 16 residues. Germline CDR1 reads MGHDK; CDR2 reads SYGVNS. Trimming took off 2 bases at V and 0 bases at J, with 8 bases between the two ends. CDR3 nucleotide sequence: TGTGCCAGCAGTGAAGCACGGTCCTCTGGGGCCAACGTCCTGACTTTC. Translation gives CASSEARSSGANVLTF.

This chain connects TRBV29-1 to TRBJ1-1; no reliable D call. There are 11 residues in the CDR3. V lost 6 bases to trimming and J lost 1 base, with 6 bases between them. Germline V gene data show CDR1 as SQVTM and CDR2 as ANQGSEA. This CDR3 reads CSVLQNTEAFF. For the CDR3, the DNA is TGCAGCGTGTTACAGAACACTGAAGCTTTCTTT.

This clonotype is deemed medium-sized. J is TRBJ2-7 and V is TRBV3-1; 11 nucleotides line up with TRBD2. Germline lookup yields CDR1 LGHDT and CDR2 YNNKEL (reference sequence). The CDR3 has 16 amino acids. Germline trimming cut 5 bases from V and 2 bases from J; bases unmatched to any gene: 8. The CDR3 DNA sequence: TGTGCCAGCAGCTCCCCCGGGACTAGCGGCCCCTACGAGCAGTACTTC. This sequence encodes CASSSPGTSGPYEQYF.

The J gene is TRBJ2-7, the V gene TRBV7-9, with D possibly called TRBD1 or TRBD2 (5 bases each). This CDR3 has 18 amino acids. V was clipped by 3 bases and J by 6 bases, with 27 bases between them. Germline lookup yields CDR1 SEHNR and CDR2 FQNEAQ (reference sequence). The chain's CDR3 is CASSFRGRDPPNSREQYF. The CDR3 DNA reads TGTGCCAGCAGCTTCCGGGGCCGGGATCCCCCTAATTCCCGCGAGCAGTACTTC.

This sequence joins TRBV20-1 and TRBJ2-7; either TRBD1 or TRBD2 may fit D (5 bases each). V lost 7 bases to trimming and J lost 3 bases, with 16 bases between them. This CDR3 region has 13 residues. The germline CDR1 and CDR2 sequences are DFQATT and SNEGSKA (reference sequence). CDR3 sequence reads: CSETGRPLYEQYF. Written as DNA, the CDR3 is TGCAGTGAGACGGGACGGCCACTCTACGAGCAGTACTTC.

This clonotype was found many times. This chain uses TRBV7-2 with TRBJ2-5; TRBD2 matches at 8 bases. J lost 4 bases, V lost 5 bases, and 9 bases had no gene match. CDR3 length: 15 residues. Germline CDR1 reads SGHTA; CDR2 reads FQGNSA. CDR3 protein: CASSPPPSGGETQYF. The CDR3 coding sequence is TGTGCCAGCAGCCCGCCCCCCAGCGGGGGAGAGACCCAGTACTTC.

A word on this clonotype: The junction does not match germline at one end; this may be a read error. The chain carries TRBV7-9 and TRBJ1-1, with D uncertain. Looked up from germline, CDR1 is SEHNR and CDR2 is FQNEAQ (reference sequence). This CDR3 is built from 17 residues. In DNA form, the CDR3 reads TGTGCCAGCAGCTTGGCAGTGTCCCCCTGGGGTAGCACTGAAGCTCTCTTT. As protein: CASSLAVSPWGSTEALF. The variable domain in full, completed from reference TRBV7-9 and TRBJ1-1, reads DTGVSQNPRHKITKRGQNVTFRCDPISEHNRLYWYRQTLGQGPEFLTYFQNEAQLEKSRLLSDRFSAERPKGSFSTLEIQRTEQGDSAMYLCASSLAVSPWGSTEALFGQGTRLTVV.

This clonotype was recorded at least ten times. This rearrangement joins TRBV11-3 to TRBJ2-3; no firm D call. CDR3 length: 15 amino acids. Germline V gene data show CDR1 as SGHNT and CDR2 as YENEEA. V was pared by 3 bases and J by 4 bases, with 14 bases between. CDR3 in DNA: TGTGCCAGCAGCTTGTCAGCAGGAATTTCAGATACGCAGTATTTT. Translating gives CASSLSAGISDTQYF.

In its sample, this clonotype was seen many times. The chain employs TRBV10-3 and TRBJ2-2, with TRBD2 matching 8 bases. Trimming took 6 bases from V and 7 from J; bases not matched to a gene: 7. The V gene's germline CDR1 is ENHRY and CDR2 SYGVKD. CDR3 length: 14 amino acids. The CDR3 coding sequence is TGTGCCATCAGGAAGACTAGCGATAGCGGGGAGCTGTTTTTT. Its translation is CAIRKTSDSGELFF.

This clonotype was seen repeatedly, ten times or more. This chain uses TRBV28 with TRBJ1-4, with no clear D. There are 13 residues in the CDR3. Germline lookup yields CDR1 MDHEN and CDR2 SYDVKM. Between the trimmed V and J ends, which lost 6 bases and 3 bases, there was a span of 8 bases. CDR3 in amino acids: CASSVPANEKLFF. CDR3 DNA sequence: TGTGCCAGCAGCGTTCCAGCTAATGAAAAACTGTTTTTT.

This clonotype was recorded only once. The rearrangement links TRBV10-3 to TRBJ1-1, with D hard to call. The germline CDR1 and CDR2 sequences are ENHRY and SYGVKD. This CDR3 has 13 residues. Deletions cut 3 bases from V and 3 bases from J, with 8 bases between. As DNA, the CDR3 is TGTGCCATCAGTGAAGGCACAGACACTGAAGCTTTCTTT. Translating it yields CAISEGTDTEAFF.

This clonotype was counted at least ten times. The CDR3 is CASSPRTSGEDEQFF. The CDR3 DNA sequence: TGTGCCAGCAGCCCCCGGACTAGCGGGGAAGATGAGCAGTTCTTC. The chain couples TRBV13 to TRBJ2-1; 12 nucleotides match TRBD2. Germline V lookup: CDR1 PRHDT, CDR2 FYEKMQ (reference sequence). Trimming took 5 bases from V and 8 from J; bases not matched to a gene: 7. The CDR3 sequence is 15 residues long.

Notes on this clonotype: A junction end diverges from the germline sequence, so it may reflect a read error. This chain connects TRBV7-8 to TRBJ2-7; D ambiguous. The CDR3 loop spans 14 amino acids. The germline V gene encodes CDR1 SGHVS and CDR2 FQNEAQ. The CDR3 loop reads CASGLDAGSYEQYF. CDR3 DNA: TGTGCCAGCGGCTTAGACGCAGGTTCCTACGAGCAGTACTTC.

This clonotype has more than one count but fewer than ten. CDR3 nucleotide sequence: TGTGCCAGCAGCAGGGGGAAGGGAGGGAACGAGCAGTACTTC. Protein product: CASSRGKGGNEQYF. The chain couples TRBV10-3 to TRBJ2-7; D tentatively reads TRBD1 or TRBD2 (7 bases each). Germline V lookup: CDR1 ENHRY, CDR2 SYGVKD. Trimming removed 10 bases from V and 5 bases from J, with 21 bases in between. This CDR3 comprises 14 residues.

As to this clonotype: A read error is possible here, since a much larger clone lies one base away. In nucleotides, the CDR3 is TGTGCCAGCAGCGTAGGGACAGGGGTTGGGAACACTGAAGCTTCCTTT. As protein: CASSVGTGVGNTEASF. This chain connects TRBV9 to TRBJ1-1; 9 bases agree with TRBD1. The CDR3 runs to 16 residues. Germline assignment: CDR1 SGDLS and CDR2 YYNGEE.

This clonotype was found a few times. The chain uses TRBV29-1 and TRBJ2-5; 14 bases map to TRBD2. The CDR3 consists of 14 residues. The trim removed 3 bases at V and 5 bases at J, leaving 2 bases unmatched. From germline, CDR1 is SQVTM and CDR2 ANQGSEA. Here the CDR3 DNA reads TGCAGCGTTGAGGGACTAGCGGGAGCGGAGACCCAGTACTTC. Its protein product is CSVEGLAGAETQYF.

This clonotype was observed a few times. This chain joins TRBV13 and TRBJ2-3, with 16 bases that match TRBD2. The length of the CDR3 is 21 residues. The V gene's germline CDR1 is PRHDT and CDR2 FYEKMQ (reference sequence). V trimming: 5 bases; J trimming: 0 bases; junction bases outside the gene matches: 14. The CDR3 sequence: CASSLNPPGTSGGASTDTQYF. The CDR3 DNA sequence: TGTGCCAGCAGCCTCAACCCACCAGGGACTAGCGGGGGGGCGAGCACAGATACGCAGTATTTT.

This clonotype was picked up a small number of times. The chain couples TRBV19 to TRBJ2-3; D is unclear. V lost 6 bases, J lost 1 base, and 8 bases lay in between. The CDR3 totals 13 residues. Germline V CDR1 and CDR2: LNHDA, SQIVND (reference sequence). CDR3 bases: TGTGCCAGTAGGGCGGCACGCACAGATACGCAGTATTTT. This sequence encodes CASRAARTDTQYF.

This clonotype was counted at least ten times. The J gene is TRBJ2-3, the V gene TRBV7-8; the D gene is possibly TRBD1 (5 bases). This CDR3 is built from 15 residues. Trimming pared 3 bases from V and 0 bases from J, leaving 10 bases between. Germline CDR1 reads SGHVS; CDR2 reads FQNEAQ. The CDR3 DNA is TGTGCCAGCAGCTTGGGGCCCCGGAGCACAGATACGCAGTATTTT. Amino acids: CASSLGPRSTDTQYF.

This chain joins TRBV29-1 and TRBJ2-1; D is possibly TRBD2 (6 bases). The CDR3 extends over 12 amino acids. V lost 1 base to trimming and J lost 5 bases, with 6 bases between them. CDR1 and CDR2 from the germline V gene are SQVTM and ANQGSEA. The CDR3 DNA reads TGCAGCGTTGAAGGGACTAACAATGAGCAGTTCTTC. Residues: CSVEGTNNEQFF.

About this clonotype: Germline is not matched at one junction end, which may reflect a read error. The chain is built from TRBV7-7 and TRBJ2-5; a possible D gene is TRBD2 (6 bases). The CDR3 is made up of 14 amino acids. The germline CDR1 and CDR2 sequences are SSHAT and FNYEAQ (reference sequence). In DNA form, the CDR3 reads TGTGCTAGCAGCGGAGGAGGGTACCAAGAGACCCAGTACTTC. Translated: CASSGGGYQETQYF.

This clonotype was seen repeatedly, ten times or more. This chain joins TRBV5-4 and TRBJ2-1; D possibly matches TRBD1 or TRBD2 (5 bases each). The CDR3 extends over 14 amino acids. The ends were cut back, 2 bases at V and 6 bases at J, with 12 bases in the middle. Germline V lookup: CDR1 SGHNT, CDR2 YYREEE (reference sequence). The CDR3 loop is CASSFGDAVNEQFF. In DNA, the CDR3 is TGTGCCAGCAGCTTTGGGGACGCGGTCAATGAGCAGTTCTTC.

The genes are TRBV4-2 and TRBJ1-4; 9 bases are a match to TRBD1. This CDR3 is 16 amino acids long. Germline loops: CDR1 LGHNA, CDR2 YNFKEQ. Trimming removed 1 base from V and 6 bases from J; junction bases left unmatched: 6. The CDR3 here is CASSQGGQGRDEKLFF. The CDR3 DNA is TGTGCCAGCAGCCAAGGGGGACAGGGTCGGGATGAAAAACTGTTTTTT.

Details on this clonotype: This sequence may be a read error, since a much larger clone differs from it by one base. The final CDR3 position lacks the conserved phenylalanine or tryptophan, pointing to a likely read error. This chain joins TRBV20-1 and TRBJ2-5, with TRBD2 matching 7 bases. Germline V CDR1 and CDR2: DFQATT, SNEGSKA (reference sequence). The CDR3 has 18 amino acids. V was pared by 0 bases and J by 10 bases, with 23 bases of the junction left unmatched. This CDR3 reads CSARDRVGASGLSGSQYL. CDR3 coding DNA: TGCAGTGCTAGAGATCGGGTCGGGGCTAGCGGACTTTCGGGGAGCCAGTACCTC.

Regarding this clonotype: A junction boundary mismatches the germline segment, possibly from a read error. The chain recombines TRBV6-5 with TRBJ2-1; possibly TRBD1 for D (5 bases). Germline assignment: CDR1 MNHEY and CDR2 SVGAGI. The CDR3 contains 15 residues. This CDR3 reads CATSDRDRPINEQFF. CDR3 coding DNA: TGTGCCACCAGTGATCGAGACAGACCCATAAATGAGCAGTTCTTC.

This clonotype has just one count. The rearrangement uses TRBV4-2 and TRBJ2-7; either TRBD1 or TRBD2 may supply D (5 bases each). Germline CDR1 is LGHNA and CDR2 is YNFKEQ. This CDR3 is 18 amino acids long. Between the trimmed V and J ends, which lost 0 bases and 3 bases, there was a span of 21 bases. DNA for the CDR3: TGTGCCAGCAGCCAAGATGGGGACCCGCGACAGACCCGCTACGAGCAGTACTTC. Translating gives CASSQDGDPRQTRYEQYF.

In this sample, this clonotype turned up many times. The rearrangement links TRBV5-1 to TRBJ2-7; tentatively, D is TRBD1 (6 bases). The CDR3 consists of 15 residues. CDR1 is SGHRS and CDR2 is YFSETQ in the germline V gene. The V and J ends lost 0 bases and 1 base respectively, with 11 bases between them. The CDR3 protein is CASSLVVGASYEQYF. In DNA form, the CDR3 reads TGCGCCAGCAGCTTGGTTGTGGGGGCTTCCTACGAGCAGTACTTC. Full variable domain (rest looked up from reference TRBV5-1 and TRBJ2-7): KAGVTQTPRYLIKTRGQQVTLSCSPISGHRSVSWYQQTPGQGLQFLFEYFSETQRNKGNFPGRFSGRQFSNSRSEMNVSTLELGDSALYLCASSLVVGASYEQYFGPGTRLTVT.